One sample yielded the 16 T cell receptor beta chains listed below, sequenced in a study of cytomegalovirus exposure and HLA in healthy donors. PCR involved 60 Vbeta and 13 Jbeta primers. The method was immunoSEQ multiplex PCR; TCRdb's version includes in-frame clones alone and lacks a portion of them. The sample has some 110,000 clones, approximately 69% seen once. Sequencing was done on a sample of PBMCs. These TCRs come from a man in his thirties or forties in good health and CMV-seronegative.

The chain employs TRBV29-1 and TRBJ1-4; possibly TRBD1 for D (6 bases). Germline lookup yields CDR1 SQVTM and CDR2 ANQGSEA. The CDR3 totals 16 residues. Trimming pared 6 bases from V and 6 bases from J, leaving 23 bases between. Here the CDR3 reads CSVTTIGGGGYEKLFF. The CDR3 nucleotides read TGCAGCGTGACCACTATAGGGGGTGGGGGATATGAAAAACTGTTTTTT.

The CDR3 sequence is CASSFSGRFTYNEQFF. For the CDR3, the DNA is TGTGCCAGCAGCTTCTCCGGGAGATTTACCTACAATGAGCAGTTCTTC. The rearrangement links TRBV5-6 to TRBJ2-1; the D gene is possibly TRBD2 (6 bases). Germline CDR1 SGHDT, CDR2 YYEEEE. V lost 2 bases, J lost 2 bases, and 14 bases lay in between. This CDR3 region has 16 residues. Full variable domain (missing parts from reference TRBV5-6 and TRBJ2-1): DAGVTQSPTHLIKTRGQQVTLRCSPKSGHDTVSWYQQALGQGPQFIFQYYEEEERQRGNFPDRFSGHQFPNYSSELNVNALLLGDSALYLCASSFSGRFTYNEQFFGPGTRLTVL.

This clone has just a few counts. This rearrangement joins TRBV12-5 to TRBJ1-1; TRBD1 matches 7 bases. The CDR3 sequence is 17 residues long. The germline V gene has CDR1 LGHNT and CDR2 FRNRAP. The V gene end was trimmed by 2 bases and the J gene end by 1 base; junction bases not matched to a gene: 10. Here the CDR3 DNA reads TGTGCTAGTGGTTTGTACGCCCCGGGACAGAAGAACACTGAAGCTTTCTTT. Translated, it gives CASGLYAPGQKNTEAFF.

V is TRBV30 and J is TRBJ1-1; no reliable D call. CDR1 is GTSNPN and CDR2 is SVGIG in the germline V gene (reference sequence). The CDR3 is made up of 13 amino acids. V shed 3 bases and J shed 2 bases, with 10 bases lying between them. As DNA, the CDR3 is TGTGCCTGGAGGTTGAGGGCAAACACTGAAGCTTTCTTT. It encodes CAWRLRANTEAFF. The full variable domain, in which reference TRBV30 and TRBJ1-1 provide the parts outside the CDR3, is SQTIHQWPATLVQPVGSPLSLECTVEGTSNPNLYWYRQAAGRGLQLLFYSVGIGQISSEVPQNLSASRPQDRQFILSSKKLLLSDSGFYLCAWRLRANTEAFFGQGTRLTVV.

This chain joins TRBV18 and TRBJ1-5, with D possibly being TRBD1 (5 bases). Germline V gene lookup returns CDR1 KGHSH and CDR2 LQKENI. The CDR3 contains 14 residues. V dropped 2 bases and J dropped 6 bases, with 11 bases sitting between them. The CDR3 DNA is TGTGCCAGCTCACCAGCCTCGGGGGGTCAGCCCCAGCATTTT. As protein: CASSPASGGQPQHF.

The gene calls are TRBV4-1 and TRBJ2-2; perhaps TRBD2 as D (6 bases). Germline V gives CDR1 MGHRA, CDR2 YSYEKL. V lost 1 base, J lost 4 bases, and 13 bases lay in between. The CDR3 is made up of 16 amino acids. The CDR3 DNA follows: TGCGCCAGCAGCCAAGTCCCCGGGGGATCCACCGGGGAGCTGTTTTTT. This sequence encodes CASSQVPGGSTGELFF.

The CDR3 DNA is TGTGCCAGCAGCTCTACCGACTGGAATGAGCAGTTCTTC. Its translation: CASSSTDWNEQFF. This rearrangement joins TRBV11-3 to TRBJ2-1; D uncertain. V was pared by 4 bases and J by 7 bases, with 11 bases between. Looked up from germline, CDR1 is SGHNT and CDR2 is YENEEA. The CDR3 is made up of 13 amino acids.

The CDR3 DNA is TGTGCCAGCAGTTCCCCCCCCCGGAGCTATGAGCAGTTCTTC. Translation gives CASSSPPRSYEQFF. The rearrangement uses TRBV6-5 and TRBJ2-1; D is unresolved. V was trimmed by 4 bases and J by 8 bases, leaving 15 bases between them. CDR1 and CDR2 from the germline V gene are MNHEY and SVGAGI. This CDR3 contains 14 residues.

V gene TRBV9 combines with J gene TRBJ2-1; 7 nucleotides match TRBD1. CDR1 is SGDLS and CDR2 is YYNGEE in the germline V gene. Germline trimming cut 3 bases from V and 2 bases from J; bases unmatched to any gene: 11. The CDR3 totals 17 residues. The CDR3 nucleotides are TGTGCCAGCAGCGCCACCCACAGGGGAAGCCCCTACAATGAGCAGTTCTTC. It is translated as CASSATHRGSPYNEQFF.

CDR3 amino acids: CASSRRLAGPNTGELFF. CDR3 nucleotide sequence: TGTGCCAGCAGCCGTAGACTAGCGGGACCGAACACCGGGGAGCTGTTTTTT. V usage is TRBV11-2 and J usage is TRBJ2-2, with TRBD2 identical over 11 bases. Germline assignment: CDR1 SGHAT and CDR2 FQNNGV. The length of the CDR3 is 17 residues. V dropped 5 bases and J dropped 0; count of bases not matched to a gene: 5.

V usage is TRBV27 and J usage is TRBJ2-7; a weak D match, TRBD2 (6 bases). The germline V gene encodes CDR1 MNHEY and CDR2 SMNVEV (reference sequence). V was cut by 6 bases and J by 0 bases, with 12 bases left in between. The CDR3 runs 14 residues. The DNA for the CDR3 is TGTGCCAGCAGGCGGGACTCACACTCCTACGAGCAGTACTTC. Its translation: CASRRDSHSYEQYF.

J is TRBJ2-7 and V is TRBV4-2, with D uncertain. V was cut by 0 bases and J by 4 bases, with 10 bases left in between. From germline, CDR1 is LGHNA and CDR2 YNFKEQ. The CDR3 runs 14 residues. The chain's CDR3 is CASSQDVRGYEQYF. The CDR3 bases are TGTGCCAGCAGCCAAGATGTCAGAGGATACGAGCAGTACTTC.

The V call is TRBV10-3, the J call TRBJ1-2; 7 bases match TRBD1. In germline, CDR1 is ENHRY, CDR2 SYGVKD. The CDR3 loop spans 17 amino acids. The ends lost 3 bases at V and 1 base at J; junction bases unmatched: 11. In nucleotides, the CDR3 is TGTGCCATCAGTGATTCCCTAACAGGGGCCCATAACTATGGCTACACCTTC. This gives the protein CAISDSLTGAHNYGYTF.

The chain couples TRBV27 to TRBJ2-1, with 7 bases lining up with TRBD1. Trimming cost V 2 bases and J 9 bases; bases outside gene matches: 10. Looked up from germline, CDR1 is MNHEY and CDR2 is SMNVEV (reference sequence). The CDR3 consists of 15 residues. CDR3 amino acids: CASSLRGPSVTEQFF. DNA of the CDR3: TGTGCCAGCAGTTTAAGGGGGCCGAGCGTCACTGAGCAGTTCTTC.

This clone was found a few times. This CDR3 reads CASNPTWGLGEKLFF. CDR3 nucleotide sequence: TGTGCCAGCAACCCGACATGGGGGCTAGGAGAAAAACTGTTTTTT. V gene TRBV6-1 combines with J gene TRBJ1-4; a weak D match, TRBD1 (6 bases). V lost 7 bases to trimming and J lost 8 bases, with 20 bases between them. The germline gives CDR1 MNHNS, CDR2 SASEGT. There are 15 residues in the CDR3.

The gene calls are TRBV5-5 and TRBJ2-1; weak D call: TRBD1 (6 bases). The CDR3 spans 16 residues. Germline CDR1 SGHKS, CDR2 YYEKEE (reference sequence). V shed 0 bases and J shed 2 bases, with 12 bases lying between them. CDR3 region: CASSLGGQLPYNEQFF. Here the CDR3 DNA reads TGTGCCAGCAGCTTGGGAGGACAGCTCCCCTACAATGAGCAGTTCTTC.